This T cell receptor (beta chain) was captured by sequencing in a study of blood T cells in healthy people across ages. Trimming shortened V by 0 bases and J by 2 bases, and 27 bases separated the two germline ends. This CDR3 has 21 amino acids. Germline CDR1 and CDR2: SGHKS and YYEKEE (reference sequence). This clonotype was observed a handful of times. A second roughly 6 to 12 cycle PCR used barcoded and J-beta primers. TCRdb independently ran MiXCR on the 5' RACE reads; one entry per CDR3 protein. The sample consists of more than 1,000,000 distinct CDR3 sequences, almost 25% of them appearing once. These data are also associated with another study on T cells of mothers and their children.

The sequenced material came from blood. The chain carries TRBV5-5 and TRBJ2-1, with no clear D. This TCR came from a girl aged 2 to 10 in good health. The CDR3 DNA follows: TGTGCCAGCAGCTTGGCTCAGTACCCGGCCGTGACTCAACAGCCCTACAATGAGCAGTTCTTC. This encodes CASSLAQYPAVTQQPYNEQFF.